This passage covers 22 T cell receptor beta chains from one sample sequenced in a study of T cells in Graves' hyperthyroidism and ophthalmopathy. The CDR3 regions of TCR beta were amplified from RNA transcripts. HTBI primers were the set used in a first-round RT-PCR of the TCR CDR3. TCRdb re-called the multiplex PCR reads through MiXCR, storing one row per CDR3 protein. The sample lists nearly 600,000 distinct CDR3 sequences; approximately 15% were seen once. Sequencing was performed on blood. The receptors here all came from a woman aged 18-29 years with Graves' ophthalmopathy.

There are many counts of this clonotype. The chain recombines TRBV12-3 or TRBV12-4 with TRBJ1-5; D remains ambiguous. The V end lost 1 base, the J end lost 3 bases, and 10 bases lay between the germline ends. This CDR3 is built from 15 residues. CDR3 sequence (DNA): TGTGCCAGCAGTTTAGGGGGTATGAACAATCAGCCCCAGCATTTT. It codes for CASSLGGMNNQPQHF.

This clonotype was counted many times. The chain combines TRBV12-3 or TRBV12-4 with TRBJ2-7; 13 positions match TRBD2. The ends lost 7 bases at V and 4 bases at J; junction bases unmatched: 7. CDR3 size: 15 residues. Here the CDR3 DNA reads TGTGCCAGCACCAAACGGACTAGCGGGAGATACGAGCAGTACTTC. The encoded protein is CASTKRTSGRYEQYF.

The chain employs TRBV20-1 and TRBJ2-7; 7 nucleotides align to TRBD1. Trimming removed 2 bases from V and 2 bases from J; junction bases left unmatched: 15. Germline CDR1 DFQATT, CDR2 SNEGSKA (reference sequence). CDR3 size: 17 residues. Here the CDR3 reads CSARPHKTGTATYEQYF. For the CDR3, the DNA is TGCAGTGCTAGACCCCATAAAACCGGGACAGCCACCTACGAGCAGTACTTC.

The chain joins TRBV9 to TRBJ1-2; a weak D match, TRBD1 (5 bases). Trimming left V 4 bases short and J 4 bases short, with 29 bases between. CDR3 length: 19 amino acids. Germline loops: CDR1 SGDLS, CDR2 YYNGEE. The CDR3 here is CASSSQRLGEGIIPYGYTF. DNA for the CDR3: TGTGCCAGCAGCAGTCAAAGGCTCGGAGAGGGGATTATACCCTATGGCTACACCTTC.

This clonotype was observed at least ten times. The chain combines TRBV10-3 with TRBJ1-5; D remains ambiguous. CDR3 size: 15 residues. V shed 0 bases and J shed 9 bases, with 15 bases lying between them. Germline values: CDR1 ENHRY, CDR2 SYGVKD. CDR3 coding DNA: TGTGCCATCAGTGAGTCGGCCACTCCGGAGGGGCCCCAGCATTTT. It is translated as CAISESATPEGPQHF.

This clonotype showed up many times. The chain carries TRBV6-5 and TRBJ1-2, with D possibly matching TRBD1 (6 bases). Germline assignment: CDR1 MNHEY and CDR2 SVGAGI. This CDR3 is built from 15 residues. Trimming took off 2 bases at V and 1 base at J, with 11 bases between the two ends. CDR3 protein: CASSYNAQGNYGYTF. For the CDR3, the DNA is TGTGCCAGCAGTTACAACGCACAGGGTAACTATGGCTACACCTTC.

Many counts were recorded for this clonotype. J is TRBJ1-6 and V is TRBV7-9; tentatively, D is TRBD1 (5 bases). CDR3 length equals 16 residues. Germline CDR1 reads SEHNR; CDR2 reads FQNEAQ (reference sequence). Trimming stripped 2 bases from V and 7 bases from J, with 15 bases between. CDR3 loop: CASSLKSRGGNSPLHF. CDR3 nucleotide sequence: TGTGCCAGCAGCTTAAAATCAAGGGGTGGAAATTCACCCCTCCACTTT.

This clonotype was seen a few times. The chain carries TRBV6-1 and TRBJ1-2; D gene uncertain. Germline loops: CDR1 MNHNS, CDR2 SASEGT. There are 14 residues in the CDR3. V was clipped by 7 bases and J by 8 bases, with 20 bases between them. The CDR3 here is CASTAPDRAGGYTF. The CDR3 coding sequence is TGTGCCAGCACCGCCCCTGACCGGGCAGGAGGCTACACCTTC.

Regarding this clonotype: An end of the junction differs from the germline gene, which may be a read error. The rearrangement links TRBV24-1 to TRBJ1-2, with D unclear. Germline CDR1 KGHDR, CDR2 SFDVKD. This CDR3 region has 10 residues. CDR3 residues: CATRGYDYTF. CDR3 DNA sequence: TGTGCCACCAGAGGGTATGACTACACCTTC.

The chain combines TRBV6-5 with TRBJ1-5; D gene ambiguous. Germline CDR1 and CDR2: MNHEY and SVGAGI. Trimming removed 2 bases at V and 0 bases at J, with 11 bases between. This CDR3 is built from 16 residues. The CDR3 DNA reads TGTGCCAGCAGTTACCTCCCAGGATTTAGCAATCAGCCCCAGCATTTT. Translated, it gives CASSYLPGFSNQPQHF.

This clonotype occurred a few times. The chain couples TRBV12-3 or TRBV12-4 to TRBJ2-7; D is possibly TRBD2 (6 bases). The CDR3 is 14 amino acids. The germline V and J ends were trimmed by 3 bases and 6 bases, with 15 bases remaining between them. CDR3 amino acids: CASSFNGRYREQYF. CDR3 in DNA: TGTGCCAGCAGTTTCAACGGGAGATACCGCGAGCAGTACTTC.

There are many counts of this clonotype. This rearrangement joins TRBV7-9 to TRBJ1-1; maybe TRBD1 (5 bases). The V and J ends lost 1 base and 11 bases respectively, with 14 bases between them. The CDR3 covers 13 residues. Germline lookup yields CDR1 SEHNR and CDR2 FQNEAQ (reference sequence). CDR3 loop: CASSLGHEGMAFF. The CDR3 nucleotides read TGTGCCAGCAGCTTAGGGCATGAGGGGATGGCTTTCTTT.

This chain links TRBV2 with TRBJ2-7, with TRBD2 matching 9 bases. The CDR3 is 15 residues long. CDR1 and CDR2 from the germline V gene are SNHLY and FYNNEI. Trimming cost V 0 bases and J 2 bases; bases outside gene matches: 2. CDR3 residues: CASSEAGTSPYEQYF. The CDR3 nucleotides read TGTGCCAGCAGTGAAGCCGGGACTAGCCCCTACGAGCAGTACTTC. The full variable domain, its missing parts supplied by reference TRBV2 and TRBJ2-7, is EPEVTQTPSHQVTQMGQEVILRCVPISNHLYFYWYRQILGQKVEFLVSFYNNEISEKSEIFDDQFSVERPDGSNFTLKIRSTKLEDSAMYFCASSEAGTSPYEQYFGPGTRLTVT.

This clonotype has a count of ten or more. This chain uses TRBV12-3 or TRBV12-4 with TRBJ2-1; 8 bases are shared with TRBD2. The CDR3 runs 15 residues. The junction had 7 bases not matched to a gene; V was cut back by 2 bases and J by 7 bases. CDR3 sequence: CASSLRASGPNEQFF. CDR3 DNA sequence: TGTGCCAGCAGTTTAAGGGCTAGCGGGCCGAATGAGCAGTTCTTC.

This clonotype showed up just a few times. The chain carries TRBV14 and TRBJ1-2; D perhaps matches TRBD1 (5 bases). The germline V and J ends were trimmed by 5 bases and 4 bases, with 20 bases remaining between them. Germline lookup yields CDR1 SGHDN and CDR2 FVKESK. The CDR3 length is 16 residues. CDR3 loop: CASSRVRGSVTYGYTF. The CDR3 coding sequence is TGTGCCAGCAGCAGGGTTCGGGGCTCCGTGACCTATGGCTACACCTTC.

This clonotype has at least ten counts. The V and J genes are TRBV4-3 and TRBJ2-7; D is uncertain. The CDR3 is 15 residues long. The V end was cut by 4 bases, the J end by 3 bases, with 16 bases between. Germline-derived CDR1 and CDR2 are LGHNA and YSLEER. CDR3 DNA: TGCGCCAGCAGCCCCGGATACTCCTCCCACTACGAGCAGTACTTC. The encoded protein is CASSPGYSSHYEQYF.

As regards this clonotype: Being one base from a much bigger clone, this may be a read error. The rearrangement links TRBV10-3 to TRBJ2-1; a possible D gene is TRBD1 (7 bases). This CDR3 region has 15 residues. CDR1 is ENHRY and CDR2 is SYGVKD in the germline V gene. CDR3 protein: CAISESIGGGNKQFF. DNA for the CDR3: TGTGCCATCAGTGAGTCGATCGGAGGGGGCAATAAGCAGTTCTTC.

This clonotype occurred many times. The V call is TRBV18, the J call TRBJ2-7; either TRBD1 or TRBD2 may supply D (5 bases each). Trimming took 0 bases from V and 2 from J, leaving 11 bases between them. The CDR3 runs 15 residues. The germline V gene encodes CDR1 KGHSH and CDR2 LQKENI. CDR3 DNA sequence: TGTGCCAGCTCACCACCCGGGACGAACACCTACGAGCAGTACTTC. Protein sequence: CASSPPGTNTYEQYF. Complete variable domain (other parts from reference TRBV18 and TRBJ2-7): NAGVMQNPRHLVRRRGQEARLRCSPMKGHSHVYWYRQLPEEGLKFMVYLQKENIIDESGMPKERFSAEFPKEGPSILRIQQVVRGDSAAYFCASSPPGTNTYEQYFGPGTRLTVT.

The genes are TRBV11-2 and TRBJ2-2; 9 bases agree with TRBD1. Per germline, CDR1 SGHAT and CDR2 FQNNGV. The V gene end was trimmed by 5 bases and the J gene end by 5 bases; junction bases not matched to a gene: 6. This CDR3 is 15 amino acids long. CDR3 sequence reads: CASSDRQGGTGELFF. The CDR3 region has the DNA TGTGCCAGCAGCGACCGACAGGGGGGGACCGGGGAGCTGTTTTTT.

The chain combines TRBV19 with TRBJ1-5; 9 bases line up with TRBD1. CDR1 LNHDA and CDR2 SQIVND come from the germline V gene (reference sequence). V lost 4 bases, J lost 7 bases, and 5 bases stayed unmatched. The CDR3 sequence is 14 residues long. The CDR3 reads CASSRQGGKQPQHF. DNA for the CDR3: TGTGCCAGTAGTAGACAGGGGGGTAAGCAGCCCCAGCATTTT.

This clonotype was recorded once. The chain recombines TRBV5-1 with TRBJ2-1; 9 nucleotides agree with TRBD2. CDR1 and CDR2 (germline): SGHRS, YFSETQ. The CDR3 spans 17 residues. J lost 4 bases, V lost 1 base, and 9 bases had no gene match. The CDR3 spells CASSLSASGTVYNEQFF. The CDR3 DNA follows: TGCGCCAGCAGCTTGTCGGCTAGCGGGACAGTGTACAATGAGCAGTTCTTC.

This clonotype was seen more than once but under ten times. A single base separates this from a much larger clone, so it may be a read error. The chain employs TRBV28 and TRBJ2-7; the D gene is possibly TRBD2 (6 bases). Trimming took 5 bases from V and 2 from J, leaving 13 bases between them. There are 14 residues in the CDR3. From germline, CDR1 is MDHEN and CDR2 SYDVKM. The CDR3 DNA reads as TGTGCCAGCAGTGAGGGAGGATCACCCTACGAGCAGTACTTC. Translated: CASSEGGSPYEQYF.